This entry lists 26 T cell receptor beta chains sequenced from one sample in a study of T cells in tuberculosis. Time point here: new active TB diagnosis, blood taken before or within 7 days of starting treatment. Profiling relied on immunoSEQ multiplex PCR, and the TCRdb table lists in-frame clones only, not all of them. Of tens of thousands of clones listed, 87% are singletons. The sequences come from PBMCs, collected at tuberculosis diagnosis. These receptors came from an adult with tuberculosis.

The chain has TRBV5-1 and TRBJ2-3; 7 bases are shared with TRBD1. Germline V gene data show CDR1 as SGHRS and CDR2 as YFSETQ. The CDR3 has 15 amino acids. Trimming removed 0 bases from V and 3 bases from J; junction bases left unmatched: 4. The CDR3: CASSLGGGETDTQYF. In DNA form, the CDR3 reads TGCGCCAGCAGCTTGGGAGGGGGCGAAACAGATACGCAGTATTTT.

CDR3 coding DNA: TGTGCCAGCAGTTTAACGGGACAGGGTTTCCATAATTCACCCCTCCACTTT. This encodes CASSLTGQGFHNSPLHF. The gene calls are TRBV28 and TRBJ1-6; 9 bases match TRBD1. CDR1 is MDHEN and CDR2 is SYDVKM in the germline V gene. CDR3 size: 17 residues. The V gene end was trimmed by 2 bases and the J gene end by 5 bases; junction bases not matched to a gene: 7.

The chain combines TRBV5-5 with TRBJ2-7; D might be TRBD2 (5 bases). The germline V gene encodes CDR1 SGHKS and CDR2 YYEKEE (reference sequence). V lost 4 bases and J 4 bases, leaving 9 bases between the germline ends. The CDR3 is made up of 12 amino acids. The CDR3 loop reads CASSLLDYEQYF. For the CDR3, the DNA is TGTGCCAGCAGCCTACTAGATTACGAGCAGTACTTC.

The chain joins TRBV5-1 to TRBJ2-1; 7 nucleotides agree with TRBD2. Germline V gives CDR1 SGHRS, CDR2 YFSETQ. The junction had 6 bases not matched to a gene; V was cut back by 2 bases and J by 7 bases. This CDR3 is 14 amino acids long. CDR3 in DNA: TGCGCCAGCAGCTTCAGCGGACTAGGGAATGAGCAGTTCTTC. The encoded protein is CASSFSGLGNEQFF.

This chain joins TRBV6-6 and TRBJ2-1; 10 bases map to TRBD2. Germline V lookup: CDR1 MNHNY, CDR2 SVGAGI (reference sequence). The CDR3 is 14 residues long. Unmatched junction bases numbered 4, after V lost 4 bases and J lost 7 bases. The CDR3 DNA sequence: TGTGCCAGCAGTTTAGCGGGGGGCAGGAATGAGCAGTTCTTC. Translating it yields CASSLAGGRNEQFF.

The chain recombines TRBV15 with TRBJ2-1; TRBD2 matches 11 bases. From germline, CDR1 is LNHNV and CDR2 YYDKDF (reference sequence). The CDR3 runs to 14 residues. V lost 9 bases to trimming and J lost 9 bases; unmatched junction nucleotides: 10. CDR3: CATGSLAGDPEQFF. The CDR3 coding sequence is TGTGCCACAGGTTCACTAGCGGGAGACCCTGAGCAGTTCTTC.

The rearrangement uses TRBV5-1 and TRBJ1-2; no clear D gene. The V gene's germline CDR1 is SGHRS and CDR2 YFSETQ. V was cut by 0 bases and J by 4 bases, with 13 bases left in between. This CDR3 region has 15 residues. Here the CDR3 DNA reads TGCGCCAGCAGCTTGGACAGAACCCGGGGCTATGGCTACACCTTC. Encoded protein: CASSLDRTRGYGYTF.

V is TRBV6-5 and J is TRBJ2-7; 10 positions agree with TRBD1. This CDR3 comprises 13 residues. V was clipped by 6 bases and J by 7 bases; unmatched bases: 6. Germline lookup yields CDR1 MNHEY and CDR2 SVGAGI. CDR3 amino acids: CASRRQGAREQYF. The CDR3 coding sequence is TGTGCCAGCAGGCGACAGGGGGCGCGAGAGCAGTACTTC.

The V gene is TRBV4-1, the J gene TRBJ1-2; 7 nucleotides line up with TRBD1. V trimming: 2 bases; J trimming: 4 bases; junction bases outside the gene matches: 4. This CDR3 has 14 residues. Germline V gene data show CDR1 as MGHRA and CDR2 as YSYEKL. CDR3 protein: CASSQTRDSYGYTF. CDR3 in DNA: TGCGCCAGCAGCCAAACTAGGGACAGCTATGGCTACACCTTC.

The chain is built from TRBV4-1 and TRBJ2-5; 10 positions match TRBD2. With 0 bases clipped from V and 4 bases from J, the junction kept 14 bases outside the gene matches. The CDR3 loop spans 19 amino acids. The V gene's germline CDR1 is MGHRA and CDR2 YSYEKL. CDR3: CASSQELGRSGGARETQYF. The CDR3 region has the DNA TGCGCCAGCAGCCAAGAATTAGGGCGGAGCGGGGGGGCCCGAGAGACCCAGTACTTC.

CDR3 sequence: CATTTRGQGYYGYTF. The CDR3 coding sequence is TGTGCAACTACAACGAGGGGACAGGGGTACTATGGCTACACCTTC. The J gene is TRBJ1-2, the V gene TRBV6-1; 10 bases match TRBD1. Germline-derived CDR1 and CDR2 are MNHNS and SASEGT. The CDR3 consists of 15 residues.

The chain links TRBV15 to TRBJ2-7; 16 positions agree with TRBD2. This CDR3 has 17 amino acids. V trimming: 3 bases; J trimming: 5 bases; junction bases outside the gene matches: 7. Per the germline V gene, CDR1 is LNHNV and CDR2 is YYDKDF (reference sequence). The CDR3 DNA follows: TGTGCCACCAGCAGGGGGACTAGCGGGAGGGCCCCCGACGAGCAGTACTTC. Translating it yields CATSRGTSGRAPDEQYF.

This chain connects TRBV27 to TRBJ2-1, with 7 bases that match TRBD2. Losses at the gene ends were 5 bases for V and 4 bases for J; bases not matched to a gene: 5. The CDR3 runs to 14 residues. Germline CDR1 reads MNHEY; CDR2 reads SMNVEV (reference sequence). CDR3 amino acids: CASSPPGLYNEQFF. The CDR3 DNA reads TGTGCCAGCAGTCCTCCGGGACTATACAATGAGCAGTTCTTC.

This chain links TRBV4-1 with TRBJ1-1, with TRBD1 matching over 8 bases. Losses at the gene ends were 1 base for V and 0 bases for J; bases not matched to a gene: 1. Per germline, CDR1 MGHRA and CDR2 YSYEKL. The CDR3 covers 15 residues. The CDR3 bases are TGCGCCAGCAGCCAAGTGGACAGGGTGAACACTGAAGCTTTCTTT. This encodes CASSQVDRVNTEAFF.

This chain uses TRBV10-3 with TRBJ2-1, with TRBD1 identical over 11 bases. CDR1 ENHRY and CDR2 SYGVKD come from the germline V gene. Trimming at V came to 4 bases and at J to 7 bases, leaving 15 bases not matched to a gene. CDR3 length: 18 amino acids. The CDR3 DNA reads as TGTGCCATCAGTGCGACCCCACCCGGGACAGGGGGTTGGAATGAGCAGTTCTTC. Encoded protein: CAISATPPGTGGWNEQFF.

The rearrangement links TRBV28 to TRBJ1-5; 7 bases are a match to TRBD1. The ends lost 3 bases at V and 6 bases at J; junction bases unmatched: 2. Germline V lookup: CDR1 MDHEN, CDR2 SYDVKM. The CDR3 sequence is 13 residues long. The CDR3 is CASSLGQSQPQHF. CDR3 bases: TGTGCCAGCAGTTTGGGACAGTCTCAGCCCCAGCATTTT.

The chain combines TRBV19 with TRBJ2-5, with D possibly matching TRBD2 (6 bases). The CDR3 is 11 amino acids. CDR1 and CDR2 (germline): LNHDA, SQIVND (reference sequence). Between the trimmed V and J ends, which lost 10 bases and 3 bases, there was a span of 9 bases. CDR3: CATGGKETQYF. The CDR3 DNA reads as TGTGCCACCGGGGGAAAAGAGACCCAGTACTTC.

The genes are TRBV29-1 and TRBJ2-1; D gene unclear. CDR3 length equals 12 residues. V shed 5 bases and J shed 4 bases, with 9 bases lying between them. Germline CDR1 is SQVTM and CDR2 is ANQGSEA. The CDR3 here is CSVTQDYNEQFF. CDR3 in DNA: TGCAGCGTTACGCAGGATTACAATGAGCAGTTCTTC.

V usage is TRBV11-2 and J usage is TRBJ1-2; no definite D call. This CDR3 is 14 amino acids long. The germline V gene has CDR1 SGHAT and CDR2 FQNNGV. V lost 6 bases, J lost 4 bases, and 15 bases lay in between. The CDR3 bases are TGTGCCAGCAGGATCCCTTTTTCCGGCTATGGCTACACCTTC. It encodes CASRIPFSGYGYTF. The full variable domain, completed using reference TRBV11-2 and TRBJ1-2, is EAGVAQSPRYKIIEKRQSVAFWCNPISGHATLYWYQQILGQGPKLLIQFQNNGVVDDSQLPKDRFSAERLKGVDSTLKIQPAKLEDSAVYLCASRIPFSGYGYTFGSGTRLTVV.

The table lists this clone with a count of one. V gene TRBV12-5 combines with J gene TRBJ2-7; possible D gene TRBD2, 6 bases. The CDR3 has 12 residues. Germline CDR1 and CDR2: LGHNT and FRNRAP. Trimming removed 5 bases from V and 5 bases from J, with 10 bases in between. CDR3 in DNA: TGTGCTAGTGGTCCAGTAGCGGACGAGCAGTACTTC. Amino acid sequence: CASGPVADEQYF. Complete variable domain (other parts from reference TRBV12-5 and TRBJ2-7): DARVTQTPRHKVTEMGQEVTMRCQPILGHNTVFWYRQTMMQGLELLAYFRNRAPLDDSGMPKDRFSAEMPDATLATLKIQPSEPRDSAVYFCASGPVADEQYFGPGTRLTVT.

J is TRBJ1-2 and V is TRBV6-5; D is possibly TRBD1 (6 bases). V lost 0 bases and J lost 4, with 12 bases in between. CDR1 and CDR2 (germline): MNHEY, SVGAGI. CDR3 length: 15 amino acids. The CDR3 bases are TGTGCCAGCAGTTACTCACCAGGGGTCGGCTATGGCTACACCTTC. This gives the protein CASSYSPGVGYGYTF.

The chain employs TRBV25-1 and TRBJ1-1, with D possibly TRBD1 on 6 matching bases. The CDR3 totals 15 residues. V lost 4 bases and J lost 1, with 13 bases in between. CDR1 and CDR2 (germline): MGHDK, SYGVNS. CDR3 loop: CASSGRDTSNTEAFF. The CDR3 nucleotides are TGTGCCAGCAGTGGAAGGGACACCTCGAACACTGAAGCTTTCTTT.

The table lists this clone with a count of one. V and J are TRBV4-1 and TRBJ1-4; TRBD1 matches at 9 bases. Germline values: CDR1 MGHRA, CDR2 YSYEKL. V shed 2 bases and J 6 bases; nucleotides not matched to a gene: 4. The CDR3 is 15 amino acids. The chain's CDR3 is CASSQLRDRDEKLFF. The DNA of the CDR3 is TGCGCCAGCAGCCAACTCCGGGACAGGGATGAAAAACTGTTTTTT.

CDR3 DNA sequence: TGTGCCATCAGTGTACAGGGTAAGGAAGCTTTCTTT. Translating gives CAISVQGKEAFF. The gene calls are TRBV10-3 and TRBJ1-1; TRBD1 is a possible D gene (6 bases). This CDR3 spans 12 amino acids. V was shortened by 4 bases and J by 8 bases, with 11 bases between the two germline ends. Germline CDR1 ENHRY, CDR2 SYGVKD.

J is TRBJ2-7 and V is TRBV5-1, with D perhaps TRBD2 (5 bases). Trimming removed 4 bases at V and 4 bases at J, with 6 bases between. The CDR3 contains 11 residues. Germline lookup yields CDR1 SGHRS and CDR2 YFSETQ. Here the CDR3 reads CASSLAYEQYF. CDR3 nucleotides: TGCGCCAGCAGCCTAGCATACGAGCAGTACTTC.

This sequence joins TRBV5-1 and TRBJ1-1; 10 bases line up with TRBD1. CDR3 length: 16 amino acids. Per germline, CDR1 SGHRS and CDR2 YFSETQ. Trimming cost V 2 bases and J 5 bases; bases outside gene matches: 9. The CDR3 region is CASSFPTGGGRTEAFF. CDR3 DNA sequence: TGCGCCAGCAGCTTTCCGACAGGGGGCGGAAGGACTGAAGCTTTCTTT.